This TCR beta chain came from a study of control samples from healthy donors and cancer patients. Profiled with immunoSEQ multiplex PCR; TCRdb holds only in-frame clones, not every one. The sample lists about 76,000 clones, approximately 88% occurring once. The V end lost 4 bases, the J end lost 0 bases, and 7 bases lay between the germline ends. Germline CDR1 and CDR2: PRHDT and FYEKMQ (reference sequence). This CDR3 is built from 13 residues. This sequence joins TRBV13 and TRBJ2-7; D unclear. The clonotype was recovered from a woman aged 45-65 years with colorectal cancer. Input material: PBMCs. In nucleotides, the CDR3 is TGTGCCAGCAGCTCAACAAGCTCCTACGAGCAGTACGTC. Translation: CASSSTSSYEQYV.